This record covers a single T cell receptor (beta chain). Its antigen is currently unknown. The protocol was immunoSEQ multiplex PCR, while the TCRdb copy is restricted to in-frame clones and leaves out a portion. The repertoire holds more than 85,000 clones, with 91% as singletons. If patients had autoimmune disease history or systemic immunosuppression, they were excluded. The data were taken from a study of OX40 agonist ivuxolimab in advanced cancers. General observations from the study: Relative to CD4+, CD8+ T cells held more expanded clones on average. Certain nonresponders additionally had low normalized T-cell clonal expansion.

CDR3 length: 15 amino acids. In germline, CDR1 is SGHAT, CDR2 FQNNGV. The V end was cut by 4 bases, the J end by 7 bases, with 19 bases between. The TCR sequence derives from an adult with an advanced solid tumor such as melanoma, head and neck, liver or kidney cancer. The V call is TRBV11-2, the J call TRBJ2-5, with D possibly called TRBD1 or TRBD2 (5 bases each). The sequenced sample was CD4+ or CD8+ T cells sorted from blood, obtained in a trial of the OX40 agonist ivuxolimab. The CDR3 nucleotides are TGTGCCAGCAGCTCCTACCCGGGACCATCTTCGACCCAGTACTTC. Protein sequence: CASSSYPGPSSTQYF.